This paragraph covers one T cell receptor (beta chain) sequence. This record belongs to a study of identifying expanded T cells in peripheral blood. Looked up from germline, CDR1 is KGHSH and CDR2 is LQKENI. V lost 5 bases and J 0 bases, leaving 13 bases between the germline ends. This CDR3 contains 16 residues. Sequencing used immunoSEQ multiplex PCR; TCRdb keeps in-frame clones, though not all of them. The sample consists of over 65,000 clones, around nine tenths of them appearing once. This TCR derives from a person between 18 and 70 years old in good health. What was sequenced was blood. The chain joins TRBV18 to TRBJ2-2; D not certain. CDR3 in DNA: TGTGCCAGCTCAGTGTACGTAAACTCGAACACCGGGGAGCTGTTTTTT. Translating it yields CASSVYVNSNTGELFF.